This T cell receptor beta chain stems from a study of technical replicates of blood from several donors. Trimming took 4 bases from V and 2 from J; bases not matched to a gene: 13. Germline V gives CDR1 MGHRA, CDR2 YSYEKL. This CDR3 has 17 residues. Measured with immunoSEQ multiplex PCR; TCRdb has only the in-frame clones, and not every one. The sample holds over 80,000 clones, roughly 96% seen once. The chain joins TRBV4-1 to TRBJ2-7; TRBD2 aligns across 8 bases. The sequence was collected from a human donor in good health. Source material: T cells isolated from PBMCs. The CDR3 nucleotides read TGCGCCAGCAGCCCCACCACTAGCGGCCTCATTACCTACGAGCAGTACTTC. It yields the protein CASSPTTSGLITYEQYF.